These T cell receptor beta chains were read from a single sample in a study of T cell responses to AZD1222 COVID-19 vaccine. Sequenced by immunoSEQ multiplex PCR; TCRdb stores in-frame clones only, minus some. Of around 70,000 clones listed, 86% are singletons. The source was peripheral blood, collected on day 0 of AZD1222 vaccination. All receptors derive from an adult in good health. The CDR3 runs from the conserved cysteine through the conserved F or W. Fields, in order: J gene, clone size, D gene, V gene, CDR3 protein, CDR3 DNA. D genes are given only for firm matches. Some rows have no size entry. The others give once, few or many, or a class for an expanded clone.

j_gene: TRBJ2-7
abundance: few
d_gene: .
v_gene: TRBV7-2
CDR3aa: CASSSAARGRASRYEQYF
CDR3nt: TGTGCCAGCAGCTCGGCCGCCAGAGGCAGGGCGAGCAGGTACGAGCAGTACTTC

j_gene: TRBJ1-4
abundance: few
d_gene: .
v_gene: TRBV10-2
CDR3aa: CASSEALRRQNEKLFF
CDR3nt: TGCGCCAGCAGTGAGGCCCTGAGGAGACAAAATGAAAAACTGTTTTTT

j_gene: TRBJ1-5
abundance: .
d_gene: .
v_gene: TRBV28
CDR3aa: CASSLGGTNQPQHF
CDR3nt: TGTGCCAGCAGTTTAGGGGGGACCAATCAGCCCCAGCATTTT

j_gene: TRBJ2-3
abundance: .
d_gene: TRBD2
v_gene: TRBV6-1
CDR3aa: CASSEALPDLTGGIDTQYF
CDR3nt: TGTGCCAGCAGTGAAGCCCTGCCCGACCTAACGGGGGGAATAGATACGCAGTATTTT

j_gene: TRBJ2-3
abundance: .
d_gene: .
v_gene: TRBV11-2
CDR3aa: CASSTAGRPSTDTQYF
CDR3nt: TGTGCCAGCAGCACCGCCGGACGGCCTAGCACAGATACGCAGTATTTT

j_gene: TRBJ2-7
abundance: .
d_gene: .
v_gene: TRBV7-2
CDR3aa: CASSLSSGAYEQYF
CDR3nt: TGTGCCAGCAGCTTAAGTTCAGGGGCATACGAGCAGTACTTC

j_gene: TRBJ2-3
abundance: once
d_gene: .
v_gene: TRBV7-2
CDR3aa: CASSLGTPNTQYF
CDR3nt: TGTGCCAGCAGCTTAGGGACTCCCAATACGCAGTATTTT

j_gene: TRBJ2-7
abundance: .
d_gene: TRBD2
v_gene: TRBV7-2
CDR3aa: CASSLGTSAYEQYF
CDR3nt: TGTGCCAGCAGCTTAGGGACTAGCGCCTACGAGCAGTACTTC

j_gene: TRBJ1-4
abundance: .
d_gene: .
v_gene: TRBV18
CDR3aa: CASSPLRGTNEKLFF
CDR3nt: TGTGCCAGCTCACCACTGAGGGGGACTAATGAAAAACTGTTTTTT

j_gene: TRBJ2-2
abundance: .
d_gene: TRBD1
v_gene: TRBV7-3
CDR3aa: CASRVDRGSTGELFF
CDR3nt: TGTGCCAGCAGGGTGGACAGGGGAAGTACCGGGGAGCTGTTTTTT

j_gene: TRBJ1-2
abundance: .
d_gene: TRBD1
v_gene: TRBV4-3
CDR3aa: CASSQDLRGQVGYTF
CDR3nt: TGCGCCAGCAGCCAAGATCTCAGGGGGCAGGTTGGCTACACCTTC

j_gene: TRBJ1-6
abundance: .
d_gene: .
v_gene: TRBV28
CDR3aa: CASRDSGGVNSPLHF
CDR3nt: TGTGCCAGCCGAGACAGTGGGGGAGTTAATTCACCCCTCCACTTT

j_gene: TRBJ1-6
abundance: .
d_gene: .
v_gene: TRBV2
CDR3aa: CASSELGNSPLHF
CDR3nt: TGTGCCAGCAGTGAATTAGGGAATTCACCCCTCCACTTT

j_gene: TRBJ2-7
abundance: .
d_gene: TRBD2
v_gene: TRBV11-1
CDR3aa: CASRGAGLVYEQYF
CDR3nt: TGTGCCAGCAGGGGAGCGGGACTAGTCTACGAGCAGTACTTC

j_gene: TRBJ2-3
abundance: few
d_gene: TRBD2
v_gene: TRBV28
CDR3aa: CARGLSTDTQYF
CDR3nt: TGTGCCAGGGGACTAAGCACAGATACGCAGTATTTT

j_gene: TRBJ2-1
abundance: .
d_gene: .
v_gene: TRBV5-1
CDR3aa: CASSLPRFAGKNNEQFF
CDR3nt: TGCGCCAGCAGCTTACCCCGGTTTGCGGGAAAGAACAATGAGCAGTTCTTC

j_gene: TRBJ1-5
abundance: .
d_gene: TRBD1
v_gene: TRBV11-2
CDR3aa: CASSTGQGGNQPQHF
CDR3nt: TGTGCCAGCAGCACCGGACAGGGTGGCAATCAGCCCCAGCATTTT

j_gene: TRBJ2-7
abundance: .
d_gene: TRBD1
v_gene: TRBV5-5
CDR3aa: CASSQGQGRNEQYF
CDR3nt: TGTGCCAGCAGCCAAGGACAGGGAAGGAACGAGCAGTACTTC

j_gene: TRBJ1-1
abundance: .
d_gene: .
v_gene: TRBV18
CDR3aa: CASSPGVGSITEAFF
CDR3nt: TGTGCCAGCTCACCCGGAGTGGGTAGTATCACTGAAGCTTTCTTT

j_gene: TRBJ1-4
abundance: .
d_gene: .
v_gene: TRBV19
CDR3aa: CASRLSGDGEKLFF
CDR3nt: TGTGCCAGTAGGTTATCGGGGGATGGAGAAAAACTGTTTTTT

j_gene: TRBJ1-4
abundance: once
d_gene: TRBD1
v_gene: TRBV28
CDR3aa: CASSSGQHNEKLFF
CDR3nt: TGTGCCAGCAGTTCGGGACAGCATAATGAAAAACTGTTTTTT

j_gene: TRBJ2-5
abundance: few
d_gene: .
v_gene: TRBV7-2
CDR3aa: CASSLAGGGGETQYF
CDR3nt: TGTGCCAGCAGCTTAGCGGGTGGTGGTGGGGAGACCCAGTACTTC

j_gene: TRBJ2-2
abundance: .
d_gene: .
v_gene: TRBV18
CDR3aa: CASSSLGDATGELFF
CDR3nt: TGTGCCAGCTCCTCCCTTGGGGACGCCACCGGGGAGCTGTTTTTT

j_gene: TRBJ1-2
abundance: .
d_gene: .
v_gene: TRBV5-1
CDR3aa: CASSTGRSYGYTF
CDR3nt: TGCGCCAGCAGCACCGGACGGTCCTATGGCTACACCTTC

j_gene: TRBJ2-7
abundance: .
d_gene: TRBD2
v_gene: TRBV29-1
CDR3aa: CSVEASSGYEQYF
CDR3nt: TGCAGCGTTGAAGCGTCTAGCGGGTACGAGCAGTACTTC

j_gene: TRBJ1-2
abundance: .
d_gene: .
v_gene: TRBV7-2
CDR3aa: CASSLGELYGYTF
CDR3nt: TGTGCCAGCAGCTTAGGGGAGCTCTATGGCTACACCTTC

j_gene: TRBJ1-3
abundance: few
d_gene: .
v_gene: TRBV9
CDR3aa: CASSGGAGNTIYF
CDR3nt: TGTGCCAGCAGCGGCGGGGCGGGAAACACCATATATTTT

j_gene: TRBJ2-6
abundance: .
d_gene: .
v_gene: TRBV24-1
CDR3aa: CATSDPKWGSSGANVLTF
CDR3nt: TGTGCCACCAGTGATCCCAAGTGGGGCTCCTCTGGGGCCAACGTCCTGACTTTC

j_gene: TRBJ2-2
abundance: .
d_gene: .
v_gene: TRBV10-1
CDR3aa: CASSKQGSGELFF
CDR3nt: TGCGCCAGCAGTAAACAGGGTTCCGGGGAGCTGTTTTTT

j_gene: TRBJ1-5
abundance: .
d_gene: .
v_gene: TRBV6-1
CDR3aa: CASSEFQPQHF
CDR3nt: TGTGCCAGCAGTGAATTTCAGCCCCAGCATTTT

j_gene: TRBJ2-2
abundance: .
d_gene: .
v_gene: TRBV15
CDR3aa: CATSRDQGRTGELFF
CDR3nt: TGTGCCACCAGCAGAGATCAGGGTCGCACCGGGGAGCTGTTTTTT

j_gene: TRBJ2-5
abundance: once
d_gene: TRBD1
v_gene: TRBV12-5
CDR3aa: CASATAENRGDGETQYF
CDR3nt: TGTGCTAGTGCCACCGCGGAAAACAGGGGGGATGGAGAGACCCAGTACTTC

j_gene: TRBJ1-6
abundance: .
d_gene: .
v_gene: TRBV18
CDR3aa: CASSPVRSSYNSPLHF
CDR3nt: TGTGCCAGCTCACCAGTCAGGAGCTCCTATAATTCACCCCTCCACTTT